This note documents a single TCR beta chain sequence. The antigen is unknown. Via MiXCR, TCRdb re-called the reads, giving one row per CDR3 protein. The profile shows roughly 920,000 distinct CDR3 sequences, approximately 31% of them singletons. The sample is drawn from a study of T cell repertoires in cytomegalovirus infection. Study-level background: Shared public TCR beta signatures pointed to both CMV infection and a matching HLA type.

The V and J ends lost 5 bases and 3 bases respectively, with 11 bases between them. CDR1 and CDR2 from the germline V gene are SEHNR and FQNEAQ (reference sequence). The CDR3 loop spans 13 amino acids. The sequence came from a human donor in good health (CMV status not recorded). Some clones in this sample may be carry-over from other donors' samples. Material: cultured CD8+ T cells from PBMCs, obtained from culture after CMV antigen stimulation. The rearrangement joins TRBV7-9 to TRBJ2-7; the D is unclear. The CDR3: CASSMGTDYEQYF. The DNA of the CDR3 is TGTGCCAGCAGCATGGGCACAGACTACGAGCAGTACTTC.